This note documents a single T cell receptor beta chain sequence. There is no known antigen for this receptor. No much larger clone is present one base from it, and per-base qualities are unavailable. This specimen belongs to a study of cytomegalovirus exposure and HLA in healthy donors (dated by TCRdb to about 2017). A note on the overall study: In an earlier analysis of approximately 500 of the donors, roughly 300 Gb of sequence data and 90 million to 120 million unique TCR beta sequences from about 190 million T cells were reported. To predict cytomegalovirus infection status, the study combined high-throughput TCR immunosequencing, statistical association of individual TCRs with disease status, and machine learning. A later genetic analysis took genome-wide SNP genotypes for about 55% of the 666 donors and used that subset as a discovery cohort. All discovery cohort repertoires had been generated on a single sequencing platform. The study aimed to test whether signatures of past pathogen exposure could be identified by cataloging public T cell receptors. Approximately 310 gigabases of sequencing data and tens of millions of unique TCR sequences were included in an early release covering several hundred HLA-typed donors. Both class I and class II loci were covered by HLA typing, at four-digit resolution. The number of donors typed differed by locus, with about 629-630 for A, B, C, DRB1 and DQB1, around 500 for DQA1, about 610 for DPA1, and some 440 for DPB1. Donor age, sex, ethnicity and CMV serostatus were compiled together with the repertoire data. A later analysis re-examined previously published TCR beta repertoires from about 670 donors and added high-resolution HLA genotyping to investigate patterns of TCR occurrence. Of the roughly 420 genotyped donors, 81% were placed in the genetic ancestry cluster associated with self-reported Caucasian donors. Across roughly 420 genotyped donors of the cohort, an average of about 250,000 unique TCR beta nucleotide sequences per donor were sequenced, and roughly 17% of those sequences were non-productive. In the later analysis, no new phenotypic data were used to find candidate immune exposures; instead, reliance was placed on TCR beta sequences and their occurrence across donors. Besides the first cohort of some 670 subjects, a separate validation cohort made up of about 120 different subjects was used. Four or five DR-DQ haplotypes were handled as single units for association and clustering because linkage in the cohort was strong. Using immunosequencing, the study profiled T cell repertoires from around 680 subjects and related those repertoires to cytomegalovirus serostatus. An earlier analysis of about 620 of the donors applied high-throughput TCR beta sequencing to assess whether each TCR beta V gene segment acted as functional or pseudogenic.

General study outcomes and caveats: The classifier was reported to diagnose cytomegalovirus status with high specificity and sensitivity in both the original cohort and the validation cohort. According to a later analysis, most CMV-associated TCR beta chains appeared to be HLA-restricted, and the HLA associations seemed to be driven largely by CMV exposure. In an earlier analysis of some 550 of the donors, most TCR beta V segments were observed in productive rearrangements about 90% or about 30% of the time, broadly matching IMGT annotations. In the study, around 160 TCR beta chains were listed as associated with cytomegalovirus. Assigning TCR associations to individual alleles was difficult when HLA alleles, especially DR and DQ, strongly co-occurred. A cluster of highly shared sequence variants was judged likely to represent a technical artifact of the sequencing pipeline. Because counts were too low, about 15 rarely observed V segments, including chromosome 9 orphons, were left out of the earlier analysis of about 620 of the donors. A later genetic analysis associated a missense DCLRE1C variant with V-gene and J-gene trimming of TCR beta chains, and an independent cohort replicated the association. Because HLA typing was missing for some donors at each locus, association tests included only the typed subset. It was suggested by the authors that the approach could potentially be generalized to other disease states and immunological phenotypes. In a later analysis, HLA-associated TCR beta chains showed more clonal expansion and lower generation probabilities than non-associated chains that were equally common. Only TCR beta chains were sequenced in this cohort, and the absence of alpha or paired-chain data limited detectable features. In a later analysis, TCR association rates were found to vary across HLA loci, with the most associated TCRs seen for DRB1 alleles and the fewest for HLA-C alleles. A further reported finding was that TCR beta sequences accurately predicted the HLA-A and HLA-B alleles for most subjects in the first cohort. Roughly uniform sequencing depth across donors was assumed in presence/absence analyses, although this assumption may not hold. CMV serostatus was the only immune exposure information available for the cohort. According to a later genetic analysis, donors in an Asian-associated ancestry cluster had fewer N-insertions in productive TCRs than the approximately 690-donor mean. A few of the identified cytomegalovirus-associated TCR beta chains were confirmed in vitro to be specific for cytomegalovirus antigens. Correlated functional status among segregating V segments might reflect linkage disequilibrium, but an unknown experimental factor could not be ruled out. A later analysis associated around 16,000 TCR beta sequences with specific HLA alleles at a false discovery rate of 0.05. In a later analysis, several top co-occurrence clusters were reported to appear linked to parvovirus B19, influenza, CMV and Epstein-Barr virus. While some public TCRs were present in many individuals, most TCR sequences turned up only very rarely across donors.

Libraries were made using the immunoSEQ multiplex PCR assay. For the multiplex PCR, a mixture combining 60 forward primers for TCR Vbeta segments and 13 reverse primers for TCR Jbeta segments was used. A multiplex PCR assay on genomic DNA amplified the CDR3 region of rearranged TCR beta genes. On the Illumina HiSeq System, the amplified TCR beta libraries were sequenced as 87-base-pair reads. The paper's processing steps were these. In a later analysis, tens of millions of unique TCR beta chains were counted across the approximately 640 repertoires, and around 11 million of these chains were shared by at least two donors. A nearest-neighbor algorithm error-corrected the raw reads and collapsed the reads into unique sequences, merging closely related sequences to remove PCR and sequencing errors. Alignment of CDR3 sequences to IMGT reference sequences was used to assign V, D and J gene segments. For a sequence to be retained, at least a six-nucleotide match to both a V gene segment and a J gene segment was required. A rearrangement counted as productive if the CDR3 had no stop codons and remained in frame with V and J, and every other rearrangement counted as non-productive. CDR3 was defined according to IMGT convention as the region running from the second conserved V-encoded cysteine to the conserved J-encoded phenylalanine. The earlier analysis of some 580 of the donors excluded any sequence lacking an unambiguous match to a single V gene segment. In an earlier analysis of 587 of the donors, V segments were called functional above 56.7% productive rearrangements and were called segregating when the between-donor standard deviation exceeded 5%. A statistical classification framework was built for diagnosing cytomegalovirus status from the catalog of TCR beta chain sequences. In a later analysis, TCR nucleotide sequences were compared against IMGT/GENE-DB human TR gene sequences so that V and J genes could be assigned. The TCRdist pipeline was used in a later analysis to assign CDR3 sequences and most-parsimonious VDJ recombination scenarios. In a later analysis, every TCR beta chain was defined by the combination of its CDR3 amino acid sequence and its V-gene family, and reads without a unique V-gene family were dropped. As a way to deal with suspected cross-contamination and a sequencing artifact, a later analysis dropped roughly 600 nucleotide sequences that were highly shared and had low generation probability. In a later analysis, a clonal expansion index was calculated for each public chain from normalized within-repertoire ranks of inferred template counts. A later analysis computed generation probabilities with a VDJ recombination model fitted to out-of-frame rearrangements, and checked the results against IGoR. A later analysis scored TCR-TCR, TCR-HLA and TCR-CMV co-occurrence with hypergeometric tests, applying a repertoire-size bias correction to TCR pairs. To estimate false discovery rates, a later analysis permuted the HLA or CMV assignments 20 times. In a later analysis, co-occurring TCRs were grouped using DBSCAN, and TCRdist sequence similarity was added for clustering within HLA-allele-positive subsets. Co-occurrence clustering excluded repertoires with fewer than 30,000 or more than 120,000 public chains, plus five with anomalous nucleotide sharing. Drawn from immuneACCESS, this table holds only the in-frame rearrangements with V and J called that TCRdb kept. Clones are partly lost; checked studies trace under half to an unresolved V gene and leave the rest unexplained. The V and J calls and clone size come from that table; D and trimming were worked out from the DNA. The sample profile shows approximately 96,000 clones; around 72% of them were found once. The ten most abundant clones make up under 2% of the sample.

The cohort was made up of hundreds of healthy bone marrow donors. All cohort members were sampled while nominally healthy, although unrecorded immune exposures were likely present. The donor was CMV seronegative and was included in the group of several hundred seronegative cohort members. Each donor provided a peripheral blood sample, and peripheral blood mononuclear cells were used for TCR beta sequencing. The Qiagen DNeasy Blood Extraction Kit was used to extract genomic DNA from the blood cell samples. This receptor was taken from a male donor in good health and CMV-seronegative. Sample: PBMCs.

Here is the DNA: TGTGCCAGCTCACACGGACAGGGGAGGGGTGAAAAACTGTTTTTT. It specifies CASSHGQGRGEKLFF. The sequence is built from TRBV18 and TRBJ1-4, and 9 junctional nucleotides match TRBD1. V is trimmed back by 4 bases and J by 7 bases, and the junction contains 7 bases that no gene match accounts for. Its CDR3 holds 15 amino acids, cysteine through phenylalanine. CDR3 DNA is the only sequence kept; it has 45 bases, read in frame from the first base. In the germline V gene, CDR1 corresponds to KGHSH and CDR2 to LQKENI.